The 17 T cell receptor beta chains in this list originate from one sample, sequenced in a study of blood T cells in healthy people across ages. Primers used in a second PCR of roughly 6 to 11 cycles were a sample-barcoded 5' primer and a J-beta primer mix. TCRdb independently ran MiXCR on the 5' RACE reads; one entry per CDR3 protein. The sample lists 1.5 million to 2 million distinct CDR3 sequences; about 35% were seen once. The sequenced sample consisted of blood. Receptors originate from a woman aged 30 to 39 in good health.

With respect to this clonotype: At one end the junction does not follow the germline gene, possibly because of a read error. The V and J genes are TRBV27 and TRBJ2-7; D gene unclear. Germline lookup yields CDR1 MNHEY and CDR2 SMNVEV (reference sequence). The CDR3 is 17 amino acids. The CDR3 sequence: CASSLSRTGGQANEQYF. In DNA form, the CDR3 reads TGCGCCAGCAGTTTATCTAGGACCGGCGGCCAGGCCAACGAGCAGTACTTC.

As regards this clonotype: A clone one base away is much larger, so this may be a read error. This chain connects TRBV6-4 to TRBJ2-3; D perhaps matches TRBD2 (5 bases). Germline CDR1 is MRHNA and CDR2 is SNTAGT. The CDR3 sequence is 15 residues long. CDR3 protein: CASSTTRASTDTRYF. CDR3 nucleotide sequence: TGTGCCAGCAGTACGACCCGTGCTAGCACAGATACGCGGTATTTT.

This clonotype was found a few times. This sequence joins TRBV7-9 and TRBJ2-3, with D possibly matching TRBD2 (5 bases). V lost 0 bases, J lost 5 bases, and 9 bases lay in between. Germline V gene data show CDR1 as SEHNR and CDR2 as FQNEAQ (reference sequence). The CDR3 totals 14 residues. As DNA, the CDR3 is TGTGCCAGCAGCTTAGCGGGGAGTCAAGATACGCAGTATTTT. Amino acids: CASSLAGSQDTQYF. Looking up the rest from reference TRBV7-9 and TRBJ2-3 gives the full variable domain: DTGVSQNPRHKITKRGQNVTFRCDPISEHNRLYWYRQTLGQGPEFLTYFQNEAQLEKSRLLSDRFSAERPKGSFSTLEIQRTEQGDSAMYLCASSLAGSQDTQYFGPGTRLTVL.

This clonotype showed up just a few times. The chain joins TRBV14 to TRBJ2-1; 8 nucleotides match TRBD1. CDR1 and CDR2 (germline): SGHDN, FVKESK. This CDR3 contains 14 residues. V was pared by 5 bases and J by 9 bases, with 9 bases of the junction left unmatched. In nucleotides, the CDR3 is TGTGCCAGCAGCAAACTCGGACAGGGCCTTGAGCAGTTCTTC. Its protein product is CASSKLGQGLEQFF. Combining the CDR3 with reference TRBV14 and TRBJ2-1 gives the whole variable domain EAGVTQFPSHSVIEKGQTVTLRCDPISGHDNLYWYRRVMGKEIKFLLHFVKESKQDESGMPNNRFLAERTGGTYSTLKVQPAELEDSGVYFCASSKLGQGLEQFFGPGTRLTVL.

In this sample, this clonotype turned up a few times. This sequence joins TRBV20-1 and TRBJ1-1; tentative D call: TRBD1 (6 bases). The V and J ends lost 8 bases and 3 bases respectively, with 16 bases between them. The germline gives CDR1 DFQATT, CDR2 SNEGSKA (reference sequence). The CDR3 contains 13 residues. The CDR3 sequence is CSRIQGGDTEAFF. In DNA form, the CDR3 reads TGCAGTCGGATACAGGGTGGTGACACTGAAGCTTTCTTT.

V usage is TRBV2 and J usage is TRBJ2-7, with D hard to call. The V and J ends lost 2 bases and 7 bases respectively, with 12 bases between them. CDR3 length equals 13 residues. From germline, CDR1 is SNHLY and CDR2 FYNNEI. CDR3 region: CASSEPTGSEQYF. As DNA, the CDR3 is TGTGCCAGCAGTGAACCGACCGGGTCTGAGCAGTACTTC.

The chain employs TRBV12-3 or TRBV12-4 and TRBJ2-5; weak D call: TRBD1 (5 bases). The CDR3 is 14 amino acids. Trimming shortened V by 5 bases and J by 11 bases, and 21 bases separated the two germline ends. CDR3 region: CASSLHLVGAEQYF. CDR3 bases: TGTGCCAGCAGTCTACACCTGGTAGGGGCTGAGCAGTACTTC.

The chain carries TRBV30 and TRBJ2-1; 10 bases match TRBD2. CDR1 and CDR2 (germline): GTSNPN, SVGIG (reference sequence). V trimming: 0 bases; J trimming: 7 bases; junction bases outside the gene matches: 6. The CDR3 totals 15 residues. The CDR3 nucleotides are TGTGCCTGGAGTGTGAGGAGCGGGAGGGCAAATGAGCAGTTCTTC. Protein product: CAWSVRSGRANEQFF.

At least ten counts were recorded for this clonotype. The V and J genes are TRBV7-6 and TRBJ1-4; TRBD1 might be the D (5 bases). With 1 base removed from V and 6 bases from J, the gap between germline ends came to 12 bases. Germline lookup yields CDR1 SGHVS and CDR2 FNYEAQ. The CDR3 runs to 15 residues. DNA for the CDR3: TGTGCCAGCAGCTTAGGCGGACGGGGGGATGAAAAACTGTTTTTT. As protein: CASSLGGRGDEKLFF. The full variable domain, completed using reference TRBV7-6 and TRBJ1-4, is GAGVSQSPRYKVTKRGQDVALRCDPISGHVSLYWYRQALGQGPEFLTYFNYEAQQDKSGLPNDRFSAERPEGSISTLTIQRTEQRDSAMYRCASSLGGRGDEKLFFGSGTQLSVL.

The V and J genes are TRBV20-1 and TRBJ2-1; D is perhaps TRBD2 (5 bases). There are 15 residues in the CDR3. Germline loops: CDR1 DFQATT, CDR2 SNEGSKA (reference sequence). With 6 bases removed from V and 0 bases from J, the gap between germline ends came to 15 bases. This chain's CDR3 is CSAALALSSYNEQFF. Written as DNA, the CDR3 is TGCAGTGCAGCCCTAGCTCTTAGCTCCTACAATGAGCAGTTCTTC.

V and J are TRBV12-3 or TRBV12-4 and TRBJ1-1, with D possibly matching TRBD1 (6 bases). The V gene lost 3 bases and the J gene lost 7 bases, with 18 bases spanning the gap. The CDR3 has 15 residues. The CDR3 nucleotides read TGTGCCAGCAGTTTGGGTGCGACAGGCATAATTGAAGCTTTCTTT. This codes for CASSLGATGIIEAFF.

V gene TRBV6-1 combines with J gene TRBJ2-7; D call uncertain. V lost 4 bases and J lost 3, with 7 bases in between. Germline lookup yields CDR1 MNHNS and CDR2 SASEGT. The CDR3 is made up of 12 amino acids. CDR3 coding DNA: TGTGCCAGCAGTGCGCACAGCTACGAGCAGTACTTC. The encoded protein is CASSAHSYEQYF.

The rearrangement links TRBV20-1 to TRBJ2-5; D gene uncertain. TRBJ2-7 explains the end of the DNA better; the J call may be wrong. The V gene's germline CDR1 is DFQATT and CDR2 SNEGSKA (reference sequence). The CDR3 loop spans 17 amino acids. The CDR3 protein is CSARDPGNPSKVYEQYF. The CDR3 region has the DNA TGCAGTGCTAGAGACCCCGGCAATCCTAGTAAAGTCTACGAGCAGTACTTC.

V is TRBV3-1 and J is TRBJ2-3; D ambiguous. Germline-derived CDR1 and CDR2 are LGHDT and YNNKEL (reference sequence). CDR3 length equals 15 residues. The V and J ends lost 5 bases and 5 bases respectively, with 17 bases between them. CDR3 in DNA: TGTGCCAGCAGCTCTCAAATGGGTACTTTAGATACGCAGTATTTT. Its protein is CASSSQMGTLDTQYF.

This rearrangement joins TRBV5-1 to TRBJ2-2; D is ambiguous. Germline V gene lookup returns CDR1 SGHRS and CDR2 YFSETQ. The CDR3 covers 16 residues. Trimming took 4 bases from V and 2 from J, leaving 15 bases between them. The CDR3 is CASSQDGAINTGELFF. CDR3 DNA sequence: TGCGCCAGCAGCCAGGACGGAGCCATTAACACCGGGGAGCTGTTTTTT.

V usage is TRBV5-1 and J usage is TRBJ2-5; tentatively, D is TRBD1 (6 bases). CDR1 and CDR2 (germline): SGHRS, YFSETQ. The CDR3 is made up of 14 amino acids. Trimming took 4 bases from V and 0 from J, leaving 10 bases between them. The CDR3 DNA follows: TGCGCCAGCAGCATCGGGACAAACCAAGAGACCCAGTACTTC. As protein: CASSIGTNQETQYF.

This rearrangement joins TRBV7-2 to TRBJ2-7, with TRBD2 matching 13 bases. The CDR3 length is 15 residues. With 5 bases clipped from V and 4 bases from J, the junction kept 5 bases outside the gene matches. CDR1 SGHTA and CDR2 FQGNSA come from the germline V gene. CDR3 sequence: CASSHTGLAGYEQYF. Here the CDR3 DNA reads TGTGCCAGCAGCCATACGGGACTAGCGGGATACGAGCAGTACTTC.